The rows below give T cell receptor beta chains drawn from one sample of a study of beta chain features in type 1 diabetes. The repertoire was sequenced with immunoSEQ multiplex PCR; TCRdb's copy has only in-frame clones and lacks some. The sample includes around 650,000 clones, 9.5% to 15% of them seen just once. The sequenced sample was naive CD4+ T cells from blood. The source of these receptors is a man aged 25 to 40 with type 1 diabetes. CDR3s include the opening cysteine and the closing phenylalanine or tryptophan. A D gene is named only where the DNA matches it firmly. The listing skips clone size in some rows; elsewhere it reads once, few, many or a size class.

J	size	V	D	DNA	CDR3
TRBJ1-4	-	TRBV28	TRBD1	TGTGCCAGCAGTTCCGGACAGGGGCCTAATGAAAAACTGTTTTTT	CASSSGQGPNEKLFF
TRBJ2-1	few	TRBV9	-	TGTGCCAGCAGCGTAGACCCCTTCGGTTCCTACAATGAGCAGTTCTTC	CASSVDPFGSYNEQFF
TRBJ1-2	few	TRBV28	-	TGTGCCAGCAGTTCGAACTATGGCTACACCTTC	CASSSNYGYTF
TRBJ1-2	few	TRBV6-5	-	TGTGCCAGCAGTTATCGGGGGAATGGCTACACCTTC	CASSYRGNGYTF
TRBJ2-1	-	TRBV19	-	TGTGCCAGTAGTATGAACGGGGGGCGGGCTGATGAGCAGTTCTTC	CASSMNGGRADEQFF
TRBJ2-4	few	TRBV7-2	-	TGTGCCAGCAGCTTAGGAGAGTATAGCCGGGACATTCAGTACTTC	CASSLGEYSRDIQYF
TRBJ1-6	few	TRBV9	TRBD1	TGTGCCAGCAGCGTCTCAGGGGGAGAATCACCCCTCCACTTT	CASSVSGGESPLHF
TRBJ2-1	-	TRBV7-2	TRBD1	TGTGCCAGCAGCTTAGCGAGGGACAGGGTCGCTGAGCAGTTCTTC	CASSLARDRVAEQFF
TRBJ1-3	-	TRBV4-3	TRBD1	TGCGCCAGCAGCCAACGACAGGGGACTGGAAACACCATATATTTT	CASSQRQGTGNTIYF
TRBJ2-3	-	TRBV4-1	-	TGCGCCAGCAGCCAGGATACAGGGCGCCCCACAGATACGCAGTATTTT	CASSQDTGRPTDTQYF